This T cell receptor beta chain was retrieved from a study of monozygotic twins with inflammatory bowel disease. Points from the study as a whole: Repertoire similarity did not differ between concordant and discordant twins, possibly owing to limited power.

Template switching appended UMIs that held a 6-nucleotide sample barcode. No DNA is given; TCRdb re-called the 5' RACE reads and lists each CDR3 protein once. The listing contains 150,000 to 200,000 distinct CDR3 sequences. About this clonotype itself: Its antigen is still unknown.

This CDR3 has 11 residues. Germline CDR1 and CDR2: SQVTM and ANQGSEA. J is TRBJ1-2 and V is TRBV29-1; absent DNA, TCRdb's TRBD1 call cannot be checked. The sample was blood. This sequence was found in a human donor with ulcerative colitis or Crohn's disease, or a healthy co-twin of an affected twin (not recorded which). CDR3: CSAGTEHGYTF.